Listed below are T cell receptor beta chains from one sample, sequenced in a study of T cell responses to AZD1222 COVID-19 vaccine. Measured with immunoSEQ multiplex PCR; TCRdb has only the in-frame clones, and not every one. The sample contains a few hundred thousand clones, approximately 95% of which appear only once. The material was peripheral blood, obtained on day 0 of AZD1222 vaccination. The receptor source for this set is an adult in good health. The CDR3 runs from the conserved cysteine through the conserved F or W. D genes are given only for firm matches. Size is omitted from some rows. Given values are once, few, many or a class for expanded clones.

>TRBJ2-2|TRBV7-8|16|-|-
CASSSRRGPNTGELFF
TGTGCCAGCAGCTCCAGGAGGGGGCCGAACACCGGGGAGCTGTTTTTT
>TRBJ1-1|TRBV5-1|13|-|-
CASSNVGDTEAFF
TGCGCCAGCAGCAATGTGGGGGACACTGAAGCTTTCTTT
>TRBJ2-1|TRBV19|13|TRBD2|-
CASSPTTSGVVFF
TGTGCCAGTAGTCCAACGACTAGCGGGGTTGTGTTCTTC
>TRBJ1-3|TRBV5-1|16|TRBD1|-
CASSLTGGGSGNTIYF
TGCGCCAGCAGCTTGACAGGGGGTGGTTCTGGAAACACCATATATTTT
>TRBJ1-5|TRBV15|17|-|-
CATKGGDGSRADQPQHF
TGTGCCACCAAAGGGGGGGATGGCTCGAGGGCGGATCAGCCCCAGCATTTT
>TRBJ2-2|TRBV5-1|16|TRBD1|-
CASSFALGQGAGELFF
TGCGCCAGCAGCTTCGCCCTCGGACAGGGTGCGGGGGAGCTGTTTTTT
>TRBJ2-3|TRBV12-3/TRBV12-4|13|TRBD1|once
CASSLYRGDTQYF
TGTGCCAGCAGTTTATACAGGGGAGATACGCAGTATTTT
>TRBJ1-5|TRBV15|14|-|once
CATSRAHNNQPQHF
TGTGCCACCAGCAGAGCGCACAACAATCAGCCCCAGCATTTT
>TRBJ2-3|TRBV18|14|-|-
CASSSLGTTDTQYF
TGTGCCAGCTCATCACTTGGGACCACAGATACGCAGTATTTT
>TRBJ2-5|TRBV9|15|TRBD2|-
CASSAAAGSQETQYF
TGTGCCAGCAGCGCTGCAGCGGGGTCCCAAGAGACCCAGTACTTC
>TRBJ1-1|TRBV7-9|16|-|-
CASSPGFERASPEAFF
TGTGCCAGCAGCCCCGGCTTCGAAAGGGCATCACCTGAAGCTTTCTTT
>TRBJ2-1|TRBV7-2|14|-|-
CASSLAAEFNEQFF
TGTGCCAGCAGCTTAGCGGCAGAATTCAATGAGCAGTTCTTC
>TRBJ2-1|TRBV7-8|13|-|-
CASTRRGVNEQFF
TGTGCCAGCACCCGGCGGGGAGTCAATGAGCAGTTCTTC
>TRBJ1-3|TRBV14|14|-|-
CASSQQGTGNTIYF
TGTGCCAGCAGCCAACAGGGGACTGGAAACACCATATATTTT
>TRBJ1-1|TRBV20-1|13|-|-
CSASLDMNTEAFF
TGCAGTGCTAGTTTGGATATGAACACTGAAGCTTTCTTT
>TRBJ1-1|TRBV12-3/TRBV12-4|13|-|-
CASSLVENTEAFF
TGTGCCAGCAGCCTAGTTGAGAACACTGAAGCTTTCTTT